These 15 T cell receptor beta chains were all obtained from the same sample, sequenced in a study of T cell responses to AZD1222 COVID-19 vaccine. The data were produced by immunoSEQ multiplex PCR, yet TCRdb's version contains in-frame clones alone and is incomplete. The sample carries around 140,000 clones, 75% to 95% recorded once. The sequencing used peripheral blood, collected 28 days after the second AZD1222 dose. The receptor source for this set is an adult who received the AZD1222 COVID-19 vaccine.

The chain joins TRBV30 to TRBJ1-3; D gene uncertain. The V end was cut by 4 bases, the J end by 0 bases, with 7 bases between. The CDR3 runs to 13 residues. CDR1 and CDR2 from the germline V gene are GTSNPN and SVGIG (reference sequence). The CDR3 loop reads CAWKWSSGNTIYF. The DNA for the CDR3 is TGTGCCTGGAAGTGGTCCTCTGGAAACACCATATATTTT.

J is TRBJ1-3 and V is TRBV2; 7 bases match TRBD1. Germline CDR1 is SNHLY and CDR2 is FYNNEI. Trimming removed 4 bases from V and 4 bases from J; junction bases left unmatched: 7. The CDR3 sequence is 15 residues long. The CDR3 here is CASSVTGVGGNTIYF. CDR3 in DNA: TGTGCCAGCAGTGTCACAGGGGTAGGGGGAAACACCATATATTTT.

The chain links TRBV10-3 to TRBJ1-2, with D perhaps TRBD1 (6 bases). Trimming cost V 3 bases and J 4 bases, with 9 bases left between them. Germline CDR1 ENHRY, CDR2 SYGVKD. The CDR3 totals 13 residues. This CDR3 reads CAISEGGFYGYTF. The CDR3 DNA is TGTGCCATCAGTGAAGGGGGGTTCTATGGCTACACCTTC.

The chain carries TRBV18 and TRBJ1-2; D gene unclear. V was clipped by 2 bases and J by 6 bases, with 16 bases between them. Germline values: CDR1 KGHSH, CDR2 LQKENI. There are 15 residues in the CDR3. The CDR3 bases are TGTGCCAGCTCACCATCCGTCTGGTCCACGGATGGCTACACCTTC. Translating it yields CASSPSVWSTDGYTF.

The chain employs TRBV6-2 or TRBV6-3 and TRBJ1-5; unclear D gene. The CDR3 runs to 13 residues. Deletions cut 4 bases from V and 5 bases from J, with 9 bases between. CDR1 is MNHEY, CDR2 SVGEGT, per germline. The CDR3 DNA sequence: TGTGCCAGCAGTTCGAGCCTTTATCAGCCCCAGCATTTT. Its protein is CASSSSLYQPQHF.

The chain is built from TRBV3-1 (or the pseudogene TRBV3-2) and TRBJ2-1; D assignment may be TRBD1 or TRBD2 (6 bases each). V lost 1 base and J lost 1, with 14 bases in between. This CDR3 is built from 17 residues. Germline loops: CDR1 LGHDT, CDR2 YNNKEL (reference sequence). The CDR3 nucleotides are TGTGCCAGCAGCCAAGGGGGGGCGGGGCCTTCCTACAATGAGCAGTTCTTC. Its translation: CASSQGGAGPSYNEQFF.

The chain employs TRBV19 and TRBJ1-1; the D gene is possibly TRBD1 (6 bases). Germline CDR1 LNHDA, CDR2 SQIVND (reference sequence). The CDR3 spans 14 residues. Trimming took off 0 bases at V and 11 bases at J, with 16 bases between the two ends. The CDR3 DNA follows: TGTGCCAGTAGTATAGACCAGGGGATGGGTGCGGCTTTCTTT. Its translation is CASSIDQGMGAAFF.

This clone was detected once. The chain has TRBV4-3 and TRBJ1-3; D call uncertain. The germline V gene has CDR1 LGHNA and CDR2 YSLEER. Between the trimmed V and J ends, which lost 0 bases and 0 bases, there was a span of 12 bases. The CDR3 has 17 residues. Here the CDR3 reads CASSQERHDFSGNTIYF. CDR3 bases: TGCGCCAGCAGCCAAGAAAGACACGACTTCTCTGGAAACACCATATATTTT.

The rearrangement joins TRBV7-2 to TRBJ1-5, with D uncertain. Trimming stripped 1 base from V and 4 bases from J, with 5 bases between. This CDR3 has 13 residues. Germline V CDR1 and CDR2: SGHTA, FQGNSA. CDR3 region: CASSLDWNQPQHF. CDR3 coding DNA: TGTGCCAGCAGCTTAGATTGGAATCAGCCCCAGCATTTT.

This sequence joins TRBV7-2 and TRBJ2-5; D might be TRBD1 or TRBD2, each matching 7 bases. The germline V gene encodes CDR1 SGHTA and CDR2 FQGNSA. There are 16 residues in the CDR3. Trimming shortened V by 2 bases and J by 1 base, and 14 bases separated the two germline ends. The CDR3 spells CASSLQPGGGQETQYF. CDR3 nucleotide sequence: TGTGCCAGCAGCTTACAGCCAGGGGGGGGCCAAGAGACCCAGTACTTC.

For the CDR3, the DNA is TGTGCCAGCAGCCGGGGCCTACCCCAGACCCAGTACTTC. Protein sequence: CASSRGLPQTQYF. The chain carries TRBV12-3 or TRBV12-4 and TRBJ2-5, with D tentatively TRBD1 or TRBD2 (5 bases each). The CDR3 sequence is 13 residues long. Deletions cut 6 bases from V and 6 bases from J, with 14 bases between.

This chain links TRBV6-6 with TRBJ1-2, with D possibly matching TRBD1 (6 bases). This CDR3 is built from 14 residues. V was shortened by 5 bases and J by 3 bases, with 13 bases between the two germline ends. Per the germline V gene, CDR1 is MNHNY and CDR2 is SVGAGI (reference sequence). The CDR3 reads CASSRAGEDYGYTF. The CDR3 DNA sequence: TGTGCCAGCAGTCGCGCAGGGGAAGACTATGGCTACACCTTC.

The chain combines TRBV5-4 with TRBJ2-5; 7 nucleotides align to TRBD1. Germline CDR1 reads SGHNT; CDR2 reads YYREEE (reference sequence). This CDR3 is 14 amino acids long. V shed 4 bases and J 2 bases; nucleotides not matched to a gene: 5. The chain's CDR3 is CASSPWDSQETQYF. The CDR3 nucleotides are TGTGCCAGCAGCCCCTGGGACAGTCAAGAGACCCAGTACTTC. Looking up the rest from reference TRBV5-4 and TRBJ2-5 gives the full variable domain: ETGVTQSPTHLIKTRGQQVTLRCSSQSGHNTVSWYQQALGQGPQFIFQYYREEENGRGNFPPRFSGLQFPNYSSELNVNALELDDSALYLCASSPWDSQETQYFGPGTRLLVL.

This clone is a singleton in its sample. This CDR3 is CAISESRTVNSYNSPLHF. The CDR3 nucleotides read TGTGCCATCAGTGAGTCTCGGACAGTCAACTCCTATAATTCACCCCTCCACTTT. V gene TRBV10-3 combines with J gene TRBJ1-6, with D tentatively TRBD1 (6 bases). The V and J ends lost 0 bases and 0 bases respectively, with 12 bases between them. This CDR3 region has 18 residues. The V gene's germline CDR1 is ENHRY and CDR2 SYGVKD.

The chain recombines TRBV19 with TRBJ1-1, with a possible D match to TRBD1 (5 bases). The V gene lost 7 bases and the J gene lost 0 bases, with 9 bases spanning the gap. The germline V gene has CDR1 LNHDA and CDR2 SQIVND (reference sequence). The CDR3 runs 13 residues. CDR3 region: CASMTTVNTEAFF. CDR3 DNA sequence: TGTGCCAGTATGACGACAGTGAACACTGAAGCTTTCTTT. Using reference TRBV19 and TRBJ1-1 for the parts outside the CDR3, the full variable domain is DGGITQSPKYLFRKEGQNVTLSCEQNLNHDAMYWYRQDPGQGLRLIYYSQIVNDFQKGDIAEGYSVSREKKESFPLTVTSAQKNPTAFYLCASMTTVNTEAFFGQGTRLTVV.